The source of this T cell receptor (beta chain) is a study of T cell changes during pregnancy in multiple sclerosis. Measured with immunoSEQ multiplex PCR; TCRdb has only the in-frame clones, and not every one. There are over 45,000 clones in the sample; roughly nine tenths occur only once, and 1.3% to 1.5% lies in the top ten. Per the germline V gene, CDR1 is WNHNN and CDR2 is SYGVQD (reference sequence). The CDR3 is 15 amino acids. V was pared by 3 bases and J by 5 bases, with 16 bases between. Sequencing was performed on peripheral blood, taken in the first trimester of pregnancy. The chain is built from TRBV10-1 and TRBJ1-1; weak D call: TRBD1 (6 bases). This TCR came from a female donor in good health, enrolled as a control in a pregnancy study. CDR3 in amino acids: CASSEVRGAGTEAFF. The CDR3 bases are TGCGCCAGCAGTGAAGTTCGGGGGGCAGGGACTGAAGCTTTCTTT.